Below, 2 T cell receptor beta chains from the same sample are listed, as sequenced in a study of cytomegalovirus exposure and HLA in healthy donors. PCR employed 60 Vbeta and 13 Jbeta primers. TCRdb's copy holds only in-frame clones and misses some; the assay was immunoSEQ multiplex PCR. The sample has about 200,000 clones, 70% to 80% seen once. Material for sequencing was PBMCs. Receptors were obtained from a girl aged 2 to 9 in good health and CMV-seronegative.

V gene TRBV2 combines with J gene TRBJ1-1, with D hard to call. Between the trimmed V and J ends, which lost 3 bases and 0 bases, there was a span of 14 bases. Germline values: CDR1 SNHLY, CDR2 FYNNEI. The CDR3 runs to 16 residues. CDR3 region: CASSDLGVQMNTEAFF. As DNA, the CDR3 is TGTGCCAGCAGTGATCTTGGAGTCCAGATGAACACTGAAGCTTTCTTT.

The chain carries TRBV4-1 and TRBJ1-2, with 7 bases lining up with TRBD1. This CDR3 spans 13 amino acids. Trimming took 9 bases from V and 3 from J; bases not matched to a gene: 7. CDR1 and CDR2 from the germline V gene are MGHRA and YSYEKL. The CDR3 sequence: CASTPTGHYGYTF. The CDR3 DNA sequence: TGCGCCAGTACCCCGACAGGGCACTATGGCTACACCTTC.